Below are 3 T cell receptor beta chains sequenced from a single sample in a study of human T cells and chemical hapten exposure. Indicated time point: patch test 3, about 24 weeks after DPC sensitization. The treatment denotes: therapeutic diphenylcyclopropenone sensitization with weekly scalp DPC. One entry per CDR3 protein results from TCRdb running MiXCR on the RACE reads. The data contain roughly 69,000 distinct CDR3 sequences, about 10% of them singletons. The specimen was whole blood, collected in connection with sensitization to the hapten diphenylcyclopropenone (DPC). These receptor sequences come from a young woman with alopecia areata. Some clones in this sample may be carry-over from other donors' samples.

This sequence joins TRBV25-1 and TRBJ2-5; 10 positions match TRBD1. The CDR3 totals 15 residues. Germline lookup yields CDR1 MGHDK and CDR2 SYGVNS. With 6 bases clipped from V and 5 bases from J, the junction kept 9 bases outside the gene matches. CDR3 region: CASSRDRGPGETQYF. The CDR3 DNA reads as TGTGCCAGCAGCCGGGACAGGGGCCCGGGGGAGACCCAGTACTTC.

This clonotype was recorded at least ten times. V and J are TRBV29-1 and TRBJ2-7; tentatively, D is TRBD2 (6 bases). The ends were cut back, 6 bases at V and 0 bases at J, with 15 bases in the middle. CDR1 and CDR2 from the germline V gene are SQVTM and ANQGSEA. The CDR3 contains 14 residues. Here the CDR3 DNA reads TGCAGCGTCGGGGGACCTTTTAACTCCTACGAGCAGTACTTC. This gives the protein CSVGGPFNSYEQYF.

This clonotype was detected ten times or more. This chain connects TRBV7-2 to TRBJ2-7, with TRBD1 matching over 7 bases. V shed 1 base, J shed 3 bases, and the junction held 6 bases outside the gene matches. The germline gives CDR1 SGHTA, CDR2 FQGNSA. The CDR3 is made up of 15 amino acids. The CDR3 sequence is CASSLEGTANYEQYF. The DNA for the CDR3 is TGTGCCAGCAGCTTAGAAGGGACAGCGAACTACGAGCAGTACTTC.